One sample yielded the 13 T cell receptor beta chains listed below, sequenced in a study of radiotherapy plus CTLA-4 blockade in lung cancer. Assay used: immunoSEQ multiplex PCR; TCRdb lists only in-frame clones, some missing. The sample yields around 45,000 clones, approximately 79% seen once. The material sequenced was peripheral blood, taken from a patient treated with radiotherapy plus ipilimumab. These receptors were collected from a human donor with non-small cell lung cancer who had stable disease on radiotherapy plus ipilimumab.

A single count supports this clone. This chain's CDR3 is CARTFGRGGMTEAFF. DNA for the CDR3: TGTGCCAGAACTTTCGGACGGGGGGGAATGACTGAAGCTTTCTTT. The chain carries TRBV30 and TRBJ1-1; a possible D gene is TRBD1 (5 bases). Trimming took off 8 bases at V and 5 bases at J, with 24 bases between the two ends. The CDR3 is 15 residues long. Germline lookup yields CDR1 GTSNPN and CDR2 SVGIG (reference sequence).

The chain links TRBV28 to TRBJ2-5; 7 bases fit TRBD1. The CDR3 contains 14 residues. Losses at the gene ends were 5 bases for V and 2 bases for J; bases not matched to a gene: 5. In germline, CDR1 is MDHEN, CDR2 SYDVKM. CDR3 protein: CASSAWDSQETQYF. The CDR3 bases are TGTGCCAGCAGTGCTTGGGACAGTCAAGAGACCCAGTACTTC.

The chain joins TRBV6-5 to TRBJ2-4; D is unresolved. The CDR3 consists of 15 residues. Germline V CDR1 and CDR2: MNHEY, SVGAGI. V dropped 5 bases and J dropped 0 bases, with 11 bases sitting between them. CDR3 amino acids: CASSLTGLAKNIQYF. Written as DNA, the CDR3 is TGTGCCAGCAGTCTTACCGGGTTAGCCAAAAACATTCAGTACTTC.

The chain is built from TRBV7-2 and TRBJ1-5; possible D gene TRBD1, 6 bases. CDR3 size: 17 residues. Germline loops: CDR1 SGHTA, CDR2 FQGNSA. V dropped 5 bases and J dropped 5 bases, with 22 bases sitting between them. CDR3 sequence reads: CASSQGGRAGDYQPQHF. The DNA for the CDR3 is TGTGCCAGCAGCCAAGGGGGAAGGGCAGGGGACTATCAGCCCCAGCATTTT. Combining the CDR3 with reference TRBV7-2 and TRBJ1-5 gives the whole variable domain GAGVSQSPSNKVTEKGKDVELRCDPISGHTALYWYRQSLGQGLEFLIYFQGNSAPDKSGLPSDRFSAERTGGSVSTLTIQRTQQEDSAVYLCASSQGGRAGDYQPQHFGDGTRLSIL.

Regarding this clone: The same CDR3 can be traced to other DNA sequences in this sample. The genes are TRBV5-1 and TRBJ2-7, with 10 bases lining up with TRBD2. V shed 5 bases, J shed 7 bases, and the junction held 6 bases outside the gene matches. The CDR3 contains 13 residues. From germline, CDR1 is SGHRS and CDR2 YFSETQ. The CDR3 spells CASSLAGGREQYF. In DNA form, the CDR3 reads TGCGCCAGCAGTTTAGCGGGGGGTCGGGAGCAGTACTTC.

The chain joins TRBV6-1 to TRBJ1-1, with D hard to call. Germline loops: CDR1 MNHNS, CDR2 SASEGT. The V gene lost 6 bases and the J gene lost 0 bases, with 8 bases spanning the gap. The length of the CDR3 is 13 residues. CDR3 bases: TGTGCCAGCAGGGTGACCGTGAACACTGAAGCTTTCTTT. This translates into CASRVTVNTEAFF.

The chain combines TRBV7-2 with TRBJ2-7, with D hard to call. The CDR3 sequence is 15 residues long. Trimming stripped 6 bases from V and 1 base from J, with 16 bases between. The germline gives CDR1 SGHTA, CDR2 FQGNSA. CDR3: CASSPRTAHSYEQYF. CDR3 bases: TGTGCCAGCAGTCCGAGGACCGCTCATTCCTACGAGCAGTACTTC. Looking up the rest from reference TRBV7-2 and TRBJ2-7 gives the full variable domain: GAGVSQSPSNKVTEKGKDVELRCDPISGHTALYWYRQSLGQGLEFLIYFQGNSAPDKSGLPSDRFSAERTGGSVSTLTIQRTQQEDSAVYLCASSPRTAHSYEQYFGPGTRLTVT.

The V gene is TRBV4-3, the J gene TRBJ1-1; D possibly corresponds to TRBD1 (5 bases). Germline V gene sequence: CDR1 LGHNA, CDR2 YSLEER. The CDR3 consists of 15 residues. V dropped 0 bases and J dropped 11 bases, with 19 bases sitting between them. CDR3 nucleotides: TGCGCCAGCAGCCAAGATGGGGGATCAGGGTCGGACGCTTTCTTT. It encodes CASSQDGGSGSDAFF.

V usage is TRBV7-6 and J usage is TRBJ2-5, with D perhaps matching TRBD1 (5 bases). V lost 5 bases and J lost 2, with 12 bases in between. Germline-derived CDR1 and CDR2 are SGHVS and FNYEAQ. The CDR3 is 14 amino acids. CDR3 sequence (DNA): TGTGCCAGCAGCAGAGACAGTAAACAAGAGACCCAGTACTTC. Residues: CASSRDSKQETQYF.

This clone has a handful of counts. The chain recombines TRBV28 with TRBJ1-5; D gene ambiguous. This CDR3 contains 14 residues. In germline, CDR1 is MDHEN, CDR2 SYDVKM. V lost 6 bases and J lost 0, with 9 bases in between. This chain's CDR3 is CASRKQISNQPQHF. Written as DNA, the CDR3 is TGTGCCAGCAGGAAACAGATTAGCAATCAGCCCCAGCATTTT.

This chain links TRBV5-1 with TRBJ1-6; D is uncertain. The CDR3 loop spans 14 amino acids. Deletions cut 5 bases from V and 2 bases from J, with 8 bases between. The V gene's germline CDR1 is SGHRS and CDR2 YFSETQ. DNA for the CDR3: TGCGCCAGCAGTACCGGGGCCTATAATTCACCCCTCCACTTT. The encoded protein is CASSTGAYNSPLHF.

This chain joins TRBV7-2 and TRBJ1-1; D call uncertain. Trimming left V 0 bases short and J 0 bases short, with 14 bases between. Germline assignment: CDR1 SGHTA and CDR2 FQGNSA. The CDR3 spans 17 residues. The CDR3 sequence: CASSLARQGIMNTEAFF. DNA for the CDR3: TGTGCCAGCAGCTTAGCGCGCCAAGGTATCATGAACACTGAAGCTTTCTTT.

V and J are TRBV6-5 and TRBJ2-1, with a possible D match to TRBD2 (5 bases). Trimming shortened V by 2 bases and J by 6 bases, and 14 bases separated the two germline ends. The CDR3 has 15 amino acids. Germline values: CDR1 MNHEY, CDR2 SVGAGI. The CDR3 DNA sequence: TGTGCCAGCAGTTACCACAGAAGACTAATCAATGAGCAGTTCTTC. Encoded protein: CASSYHRRLINEQFF.